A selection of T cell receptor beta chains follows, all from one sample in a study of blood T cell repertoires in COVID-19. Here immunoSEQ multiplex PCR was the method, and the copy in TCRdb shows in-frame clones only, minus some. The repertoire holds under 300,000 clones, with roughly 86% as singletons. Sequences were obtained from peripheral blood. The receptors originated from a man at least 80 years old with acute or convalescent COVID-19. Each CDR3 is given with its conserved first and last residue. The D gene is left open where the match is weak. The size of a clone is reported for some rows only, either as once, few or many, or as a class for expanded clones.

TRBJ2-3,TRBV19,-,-,CASRSGGHSTDTQYF,TGTGCCAGTAGATCCGGGGGGCATAGCACAGATACGCAGTATTTT
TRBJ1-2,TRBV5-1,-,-,CASSLLVAGYGYTF,TGCGCCAGCAGCTTGCTTGTGGCGGGCTATGGCTACACCTTC
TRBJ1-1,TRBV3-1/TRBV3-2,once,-,CASSPFQEGTEAFF,TGTGCCAGCAGCCCCTTTCAGGAGGGCACTGAAGCTTTCTTT
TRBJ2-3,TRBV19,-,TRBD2,CASKLSGRWDTDTQYF,TGTGCCAGTAAGCTAAGCGGGAGATGGGACACAGATACGCAGTATTTT
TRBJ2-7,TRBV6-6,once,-,CASWGVGPYEQYF,TGTGCCAGCTGGGGGGTAGGACCCTACGAGCAGTACTTC
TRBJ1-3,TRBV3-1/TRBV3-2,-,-,CASSQDLGGSGNTIYF,TGTGCCAGCAGCCAAGATCTGGGGGGCTCTGGAAACACCATATATTTT
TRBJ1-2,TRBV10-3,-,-,CAINEQGDYGYTF,TGTGCCATCAACGAACAGGGCGACTATGGCTACACCTTC
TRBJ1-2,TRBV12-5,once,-,CASGRPEGGYTF,TGTGCTAGTGGGAGGCCGGAGGGTGGCTACACCTTC
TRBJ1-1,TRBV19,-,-,CASSIVRQGNTEAFF,TGTGCCAGTAGTATAGTACGGCAGGGGAACACTGAAGCTTTCTTT
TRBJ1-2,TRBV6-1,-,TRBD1,CASSDLGQGYGYTF,TGTGCCAGCAGTGATTTGGGACAGGGTTATGGCTACACCTTC